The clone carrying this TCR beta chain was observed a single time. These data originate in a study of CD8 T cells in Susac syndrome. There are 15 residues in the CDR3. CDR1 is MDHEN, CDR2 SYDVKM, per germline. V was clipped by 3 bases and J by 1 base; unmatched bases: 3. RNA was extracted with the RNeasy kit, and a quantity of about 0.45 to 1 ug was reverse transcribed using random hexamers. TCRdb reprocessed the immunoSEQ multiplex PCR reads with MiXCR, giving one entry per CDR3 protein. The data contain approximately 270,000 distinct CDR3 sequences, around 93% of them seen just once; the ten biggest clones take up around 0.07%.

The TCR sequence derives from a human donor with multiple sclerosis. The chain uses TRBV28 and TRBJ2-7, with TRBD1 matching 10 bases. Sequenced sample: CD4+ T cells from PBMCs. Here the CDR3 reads CASSFEDRGSYEQYV. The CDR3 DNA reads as TGTGCCAGCAGTTTTGAGGACAGGGGGTCCTACGAGCAGTACGTC.